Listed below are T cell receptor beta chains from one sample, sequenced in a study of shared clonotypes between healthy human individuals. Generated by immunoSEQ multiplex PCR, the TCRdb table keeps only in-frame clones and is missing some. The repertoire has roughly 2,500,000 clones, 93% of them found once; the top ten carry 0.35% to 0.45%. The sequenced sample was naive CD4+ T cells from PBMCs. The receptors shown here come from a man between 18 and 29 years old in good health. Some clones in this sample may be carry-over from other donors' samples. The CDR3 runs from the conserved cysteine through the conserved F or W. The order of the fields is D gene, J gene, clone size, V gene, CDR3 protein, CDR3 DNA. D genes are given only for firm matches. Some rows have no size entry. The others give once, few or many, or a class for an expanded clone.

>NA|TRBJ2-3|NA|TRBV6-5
CASNIETGDTQYF
TGTGCCAGCAACATTGAGACGGGAGATACGCAGTATTTT
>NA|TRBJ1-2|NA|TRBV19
CATTYPGQGTTGRGYTF
TGTGCCACTACCTACCCTGGCCAGGGGACAACAGGTCGCGGCTACACCTTC
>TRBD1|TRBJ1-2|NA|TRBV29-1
CSVVGTGGNYGYTF
TGCAGCGTTGTCGGGACAGGGGGCAACTATGGCTACACCTTC
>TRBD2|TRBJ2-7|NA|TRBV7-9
CASSLGLARVTDQYF
TGTGCCAGCAGCTTAGGACTAGCGCGAGTTACTGATCAGTACTTC
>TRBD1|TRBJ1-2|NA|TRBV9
CASSVVGGGAYGYTF
TGTGCCAGCAGCGTAGTGGGAGGGGGCGCATATGGCTACACCTTC
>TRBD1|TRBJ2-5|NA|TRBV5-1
CASRRGQPGQETQYF
TGCGCCAGCAGACGGGGACAGCCAGGCCAAGAGACCCAGTACTTC
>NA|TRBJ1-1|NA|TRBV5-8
CASTTWDAGNTEAFF
TGTGCCAGCACCACTTGGGATGCGGGGAACACTGAAGCTTTCTTT
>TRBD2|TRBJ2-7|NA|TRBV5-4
CASSVNGLAAYEQYF
TGTGCCAGCAGCGTGAATGGACTAGCGGCGTACGAGCAGTACTTC
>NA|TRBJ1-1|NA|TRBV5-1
CASSLGSGNTEAFF
TGCGCCAGCAGCTTGGGTTCAGGGAACACTGAAGCTTTCTTT
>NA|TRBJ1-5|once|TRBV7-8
CASSPTLQPQHF
TGTGCCAGCAGCCCCACCCTACAGCCCCAGCATTTT
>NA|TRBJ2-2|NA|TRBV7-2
CASLAVPGRTGELFF
TGTGCCAGCTTAGCGGTTCCAGGACGGACCGGGGAGCTGTTTTTT
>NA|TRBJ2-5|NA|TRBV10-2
CASSDRGQETQYF
TGCGCCAGCAGTGACAGGGGCCAAGAGACCCAGTACTTC
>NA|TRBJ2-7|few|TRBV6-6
CASSYSRGYEQYF
TGTGCCAGCAGTTACTCCAGGGGCTACGAGCAGTACTTC
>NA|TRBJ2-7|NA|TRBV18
CASSPQGTEQYF
TGTGCCAGCTCACCGCAAGGGACCGAGCAGTACTTC
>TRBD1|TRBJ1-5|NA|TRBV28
CASSLRGQGNQPQHF
TGTGCCAGCAGTTTGAGGGGGCAGGGCAATCAGCCCCAGCATTTT
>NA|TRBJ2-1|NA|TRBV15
CATRGDFYNEQFF
TGTGCCACCAGGGGGGACTTTTACAATGAGCAGTTCTTC
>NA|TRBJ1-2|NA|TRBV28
CASSPAGPPNYGYTF
TGTGCCAGCAGTCCCGCGGGACCCCCGAACTATGGCTACACCTTC
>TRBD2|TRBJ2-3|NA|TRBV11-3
CASSLTRTSGSGDTQYF
TGTGCCAGCAGCCTGACACGGACTAGCGGGAGTGGAGATACGCAGTATTTT
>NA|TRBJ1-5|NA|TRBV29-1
CSVGQNSNQPQHF
TGCAGCGTTGGCCAGAATAGCAATCAGCCCCAGCATTTT
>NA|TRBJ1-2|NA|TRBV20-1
CSSAATYGYTF
TGCAGTTCGGCGGCTACCTATGGCTACACCTTC
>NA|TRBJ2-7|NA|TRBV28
CASSLGAGRAVYEQYF
TGTGCCAGCAGTTTAGGGGCCGGCAGGGCCGTATACGAGCAGTACTTC
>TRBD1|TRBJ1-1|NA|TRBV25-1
CASARQGEAFF
TGTGCCAGCGCCCGACAGGGTGAAGCTTTCTTT
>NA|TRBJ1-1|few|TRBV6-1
CASTPTFTVNTEAFF
TGTGCCAGCACCCCTACGTTTACTGTGAACACTGAAGCTTTCTTT
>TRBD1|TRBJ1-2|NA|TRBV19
CASSPGTGAAGEYGYTF
TGTGCCAGTAGTCCTGGGACAGGGGCCGCGGGGGAGTATGGCTACACCTTC
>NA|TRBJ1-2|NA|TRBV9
CASSLSNSNYGYTF
TGTGCCAGCAGCCTCTCCAATTCTAACTATGGCTACACCTTC
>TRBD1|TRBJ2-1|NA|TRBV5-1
CASSSRSTGGSYNEQFF
TGCGCCAGCAGCTCCCGTTCAACAGGGGGCTCCTACAATGAGCAGTTCTTC
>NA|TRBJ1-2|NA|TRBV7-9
CASSPAGSPGGYTF
TGTGCCAGCAGCCCCGCGGGGAGTCCGGGTGGCTACACCTTC
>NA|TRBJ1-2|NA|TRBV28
CASSLFTDYGYTF
TGTGCCAGCAGTTTATTTACAGATTATGGCTACACCTTC
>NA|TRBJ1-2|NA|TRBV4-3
CASSQVVLTYGYTF
TGCGCCAGCAGCCAAGTAGTCCTTACCTATGGCTACACCTTC
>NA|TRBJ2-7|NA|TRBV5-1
CASSLGGVESYEQYF
TGCGCCAGCAGCTTGGGAGGGGTCGAATCCTACGAGCAGTACTTC
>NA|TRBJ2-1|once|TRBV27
CASTSTYAHNEQFF
TGTGCCAGCACCTCCACCTATGCCCACAATGAGCAGTTCTTC
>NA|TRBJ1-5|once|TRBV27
CASSLPIYRGQFGEMPQHF
TGTGCCAGCAGTCTACCCATTTATCGGGGCCAGTTTGGTGAGATGCCCCAGCATTTT
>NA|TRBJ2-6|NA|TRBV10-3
CATGPSLSSGANVLTF
TGTGCCACAGGCCCCTCTCTTAGCTCTGGGGCCAACGTCCTGACTTTC